This T cell receptor (beta chain) was retrieved from a study of memory CD4+ T cells and cytomegalovirus serostatus. This clone has only a few counts. After removal of 6 bases from V and 0 bases from J, the junction contained 4 bases not matched to a gene. The CDR3 is 13 amino acids. From germline, CDR1 is SQVTM and CDR2 ANQGSEA. Single viable CD3+CD4+CD8-CD45RO+ cells were sorted as the memory CD4+ T cells. Using immunoSEQ multiplex PCR, the repertoire was profiled, and TCRdb retains in-frame clones only, with some absent. The sample records 55,000 to 75,000 clones, roughly 80% being singletons. The TCR originated in an adult in good health and CMV-seronegative. Source material: memory CD4+ T cells from blood. The V call is TRBV29-1, the J call TRBJ1-1, with 7 nucleotides matching TRBD1. CDR3 protein: CSVRQGLNTEAFF. CDR3 sequence (DNA): TGCAGCGTCAGACAGGGCTTGAACACTGAAGCTTTCTTT.